Listed below are T cell receptor beta chains from one sample, sequenced in a study of post-analysis software for immune sequencing data. From the PCR reads, TCRdb called clonotypes with MiXCR, one entry per CDR3 protein. Found here are about 540,000 distinct CDR3 sequences, 34% of them singletons; the top ten hold 4.5% to 7.5%. The sample consisted of blood. These receptor sequences come from a girl between 2 and 17 years old with multiple sclerosis. The CDR3 runs from the conserved cysteine through the conserved F or W. A D gene is named only where the DNA matches it firmly. Rows give clone size only sometimes, using once, few, many, or a class for an expanded clone.

TRBJ2-7	TRBV7-9	few	TRBD1	TGTGCCAGCAGCCTTTCGGGACAGGGGGCGAATGAGCAGTACTTC	CASSLSGQGANEQYF
TRBJ2-3	TRBV29-1	few	TRBD2	TGCAGCTCAAGGTCAACTCAAATAAAGACTAGCGGGCTTAGCACAGATACGCAGTATTTT	CSSRSTQIKTSGLSTDTQYF
TRBJ1-5	TRBV12-3/TRBV12-4	few	NA	TGTGCCAGCAGGTGGGGGCAACAGCCCCAGCATTTT	CASRWGQQPQHF
TRBJ2-7	TRBV24-1	NA	TRBD2	TGTGCCACCAGTGATAATGGGAGGGCCTACGAGCAGTACTTC	CATSDNGRAYEQYF
TRBJ1-5	TRBV5-1	NA	NA	TGCGCCAGCAGCTTGGCCCCCAGTTATAGCAATCAGCCCCAGCATTTT	CASSLAPSYSNQPQHF
TRBJ1-3	TRBV7-2	few	NA	TGTGCCAGCAGCACCCGGTTGGGGGCCTCTGGAAACACCATATATTTT	CASSTRLGASGNTIYF
TRBJ1-5	TRBV20-1	few	NA	TGCAGTGGCTGGTTGGGAGGCAATCAGCCCCAGCATTTT	CSGWLGGNQPQHF
TRBJ1-2	TRBV5-1	few	NA	TGCGCCAGCAGTTTTGACAGAGGCCCATCTGGCTACACCTTC	CASSFDRGPSGYTF
TRBJ1-1	TRBV7-9	NA	NA	TGTGCCAGTGACCCCGGGCGGGACACTGAAGCTTTCTTT	CASDPGRDTEAFF
TRBJ1-1	TRBV14	few	NA	TGTGCCAGCAGCCAAGATAGTCATTCCCGGGGAGGGACTGAAGCTTTCTTT	CASSQDSHSRGGTEAFF
TRBJ2-3	TRBV2	once	NA	TGTGCCAGCGTTCCCGCTGCTAGCACAGATACGCAGTATTTT	CASVPAASTDTQYF